One and the same sample provided the 23 T cell receptor beta chains below, sequenced in a study of PD-L1 blockade in urothelial cancer. Time point in this sample: pretreatment peripheral blood. Measured with immunoSEQ multiplex PCR; TCRdb has only the in-frame clones, and not every one. The table has 85,000 to 95,000 clones, 89% seen once. Sequencing used PBMCs, obtained around atezolizumab (anti-PD-L1) treatment. These receptors originate from a woman of 80 years or more with urothelial cancer.

The rearrangement links TRBV9 to TRBJ2-2; the D is unclear. The germline V gene encodes CDR1 SGDLS and CDR2 YYNGEE. There are 13 residues in the CDR3. Trimming removed 1 base at V and 4 bases at J, with 5 bases between. CDR3 DNA: TGTGCCAGCAGCGTACGAGGCACCGGGGAGCTGTTTTTT. It yields the protein CASSVRGTGELFF.

The chain couples TRBV28 to TRBJ1-5, with D possibly being TRBD1 (6 bases). The CDR3 contains 14 residues. Trimming took 5 bases from V and 7 from J, leaving 15 bases between them. Germline assignment: CDR1 MDHEN and CDR2 SYDVKM. This CDR3 is CASSNNPRGQPQHF. The DNA of the CDR3 is TGTGCCAGCAGTAACAACCCCAGGGGCCAGCCCCAGCATTTT.

This CDR3 reads CAFGVPNEKLFF. The CDR3 region has the DNA TGTGCCTTCGGGGTCCCTAATGAAAAACTGTTTTTT. The V call is TRBV30, the J call TRBJ1-4; D ambiguous. The CDR3 consists of 12 residues. V gave up 7 bases and J gave up 3 bases, with 9 bases separating them. Per germline, CDR1 GTSNPN and CDR2 SVGIG (reference sequence).

V and J are TRBV5-1 and TRBJ2-7; TRBD1 matches at 9 bases. Trimming took 6 bases from V and 5 from J; bases not matched to a gene: 9. CDR1 and CDR2 from the germline V gene are SGHRS and YFSETQ. This CDR3 spans 14 amino acids. In DNA, the CDR3 is TGCGCCAGCATGACCGGGACAGGGAGAAACGAGCAGTACTTC. Its translation is CASMTGTGRNEQYF.

The CDR3 protein is CASSLWDRESYEQYF. The CDR3 DNA follows: TGTGCCAGCAGCCTTTGGGACAGGGAGTCCTACGAGCAGTACTTC. This sequence joins TRBV5-4 and TRBJ2-7; 9 positions match TRBD1. Germline lookup yields CDR1 SGHNT and CDR2 YYREEE (reference sequence). This CDR3 has 15 residues. With 4 bases clipped from V and 1 base from J, the junction kept 6 bases outside the gene matches.

The chain links TRBV7-3 to TRBJ2-5; 7 bases agree with TRBD2. With V trimmed by 1 base and J by 1 base, 3 bases remained unmatched. The V gene's germline CDR1 is SGHTA and CDR2 FQGTGA. This CDR3 is built from 15 residues. CDR3 sequence reads: CASSLNGGVQETQYF. The CDR3 nucleotides are TGTGCCAGCAGCTTAAATGGGGGGGTCCAAGAGACCCAGTACTTC.

The J gene is TRBJ1-2, the V gene TRBV7-2; D uncertain. Germline V gene lookup returns CDR1 SGHTA and CDR2 FQGNSA. Trimming took 1 base from V and 3 from J, leaving 12 bases between them. This CDR3 spans 15 amino acids. The CDR3 is CASSLVVRDDYGYTF. Written as DNA, the CDR3 is TGTGCCAGCAGCTTAGTCGTGAGGGATGACTATGGCTACACCTTC. Full variable domain (outside the CDR3, taken from reference TRBV7-2 and TRBJ1-2): GAGVSQSPSNKVTEKGKDVELRCDPISGHTALYWYRQSLGQGLEFLIYFQGNSAPDKSGLPSDRFSAERTGGSVSTLTIQRTQQEDSAVYLCASSLVVRDDYGYTFGSGTRLTVV.

The chain employs TRBV11-2 and TRBJ2-7; the D gene is possibly TRBD2 (5 bases). CDR3 size: 13 residues. Trimming took off 6 bases at V and 5 bases at J, with 14 bases between the two ends. Germline V gene data show CDR1 as SGHAT and CDR2 as FQNNGV. The CDR3 region has the DNA TGTGCCAGCAGTCCCGGGGTAGGGAACGAGCAGTACTTC. It is translated as CASSPGVGNEQYF.

The chain combines TRBV5-1 with TRBJ2-1; possibly TRBD2 for D (6 bases). V was pared by 0 bases and J by 9 bases, with 16 bases between. The CDR3 sequence is 15 residues long. The germline CDR1 and CDR2 sequences are SGHRS and YFSETQ. Written as DNA, the CDR3 is TGCGCCAGCAGCTTGGCCCCGGTGACTAGTAGTGAGCAGTTCTTC. It encodes CASSLAPVTSSEQFF.

V usage is TRBV25-1 and J usage is TRBJ1-2; perhaps TRBD1 as D (5 bases). Germline CDR1 and CDR2: MGHDK and SYGVNS. Trimming took 1 base from V and 6 from J, leaving 12 bases between them. The CDR3 runs to 14 residues. This CDR3 is CASSEWGRGHGYTF. The DNA for the CDR3 is TGTGCCAGCAGTGAATGGGGTAGGGGCCATGGCTACACCTTC.

V usage is TRBV11-2 and J usage is TRBJ2-4; TRBD2 matches at 7 bases. Germline assignment: CDR1 SGHAT and CDR2 FQNNGV. With V trimmed by 3 bases and J by 3 bases, 8 bases remained unmatched. The CDR3 is made up of 16 amino acids. This chain's CDR3 is CASSFRLAAIKNIQYF. CDR3 DNA: TGTGCCAGCAGCTTCCGGCTAGCGGCTATCAAAAACATTCAGTACTTC.

This chain uses TRBV19 with TRBJ2-1; 10 nucleotides match TRBD2. V shed 6 bases and J 9 bases; nucleotides not matched to a gene: 11. Per the germline V gene, CDR1 is LNHDA and CDR2 is SQIVND (reference sequence). This CDR3 has 15 residues. The CDR3 DNA reads TGTGCCAGTAGCCAGGGACTAGCGCCGGCGGGTGAGCAGTTCTTC. Translated, it gives CASSQGLAPAGEQFF.

The CDR3: CASRDASGGNEQYF. CDR3 nucleotide sequence: TGTGCCAGCAGAGACGCTAGCGGGGGAAACGAGCAGTACTTC. V and J are TRBV2 and TRBJ2-7, with TRBD2 matching 10 bases. The CDR3 spans 14 residues. After removal of 6 bases from V and 5 bases from J, the junction contained 7 bases not matched to a gene. Germline lookup yields CDR1 SNHLY and CDR2 FYNNEI.

This clone appeared once. The chain employs TRBV27 and TRBJ2-7, with D possibly being TRBD1 (5 bases). CDR1 MNHEY and CDR2 SMNVEV come from the germline V gene (reference sequence). This CDR3 has 13 amino acids. The V and J ends lost 6 bases and 1 base respectively, with 10 bases between them. CDR3 in DNA: TGTGCCAGCAGCCGCAGGACATCCTACGAGCAGTACTTC. This sequence encodes CASSRRTSYEQYF.

This rearrangement joins TRBV15 to TRBJ2-7, with TRBD1 matching over 10 bases. The germline V gene encodes CDR1 LNHNV and CDR2 YYDKDF (reference sequence). The CDR3 runs to 15 residues. The junction had 2 bases not matched to a gene; V was cut back by 1 base and J by 2 bases. CDR3 loop: CATSRGGTGAYEQYF. The CDR3 DNA reads as TGTGCCACCAGCAGAGGCGGGACAGGGGCCTACGAGCAGTACTTC.

V is TRBV10-2 and J is TRBJ1-1; D perhaps matches TRBD1 (5 bases). Trimming shortened V by 5 bases and J by 6 bases, and 7 bases separated the two germline ends. CDR3 size: 11 residues. Germline V gives CDR1 WSHSY, CDR2 SAAADI. The CDR3 region is CASSQGSEAFF. CDR3 coding DNA: TGCGCCAGCAGTCAGGGTTCTGAAGCTTTCTTT.

The J gene is TRBJ1-2, the V gene TRBV28; D is ambiguous. This CDR3 comprises 15 residues. V lost 4 bases and J 0 bases, leaving 12 bases between the germline ends. Germline V gives CDR1 MDHEN, CDR2 SYDVKM. The CDR3, as DNA: TGTGCCAGCAGTTCATTACAGTTAGCTAACTATGGCTACACCTTC. Its translation is CASSSLQLANYGYTF.

V usage is TRBV10-1 and J usage is TRBJ1-1; TRBD1 might be the D (5 bases). The CDR3 runs 13 residues. The V gene's germline CDR1 is WNHNN and CDR2 SYGVQD (reference sequence). V dropped 7 bases and J dropped 2 bases, with 11 bases sitting between them. CDR3 amino acids: CASTRGANTEAFF. In nucleotides, the CDR3 is TGCGCCAGCACCCGCGGGGCCAACACTGAAGCTTTCTTT.

The chain employs TRBV14 and TRBJ1-1, with a tentative D call TRBD1 (5 bases). Germline V CDR1 and CDR2: SGHDN, FVKESK. V was trimmed by 0 bases and J by 2 bases, leaving 13 bases between them. The CDR3 totals 16 residues. CDR3 loop: CASSQDRGVLNTEAFF. DNA for the CDR3: TGTGCCAGCAGCCAAGATCGGGGGGTACTAAACACTGAAGCTTTCTTT.

The rearrangement uses TRBV30 and TRBJ2-1, with 9 bases identical to TRBD1. The CDR3 extends over 14 amino acids. J was trimmed by 6 bases and V by 5 bases; bases with no gene match: 8. The V gene's germline CDR1 is GTSNPN and CDR2 SVGIG (reference sequence). CDR3: CAWQVGQGGNEQFF. In DNA form, the CDR3 reads TGTGCCTGGCAAGTGGGACAGGGCGGCAATGAGCAGTTCTTC.

V is TRBV9 and J is TRBJ2-2; D may be TRBD2 (6 bases). The CDR3 totals 14 residues. Germline V gene lookup returns CDR1 SGDLS and CDR2 YYNGEE. The germline V and J ends were trimmed by 3 bases and 5 bases, with 11 bases remaining between them. Here the CDR3 DNA reads TGTGCCAGCAGCGCTGTCGGGGGAACCGGGGAGCTGTTTTTT. This encodes CASSAVGGTGELFF.

The V and J genes are TRBV10-3 and TRBJ2-3, with 12 nucleotides matching TRBD2. The V gene's germline CDR1 is ENHRY and CDR2 SYGVKD. The CDR3 contains 19 residues. The J segment lost 0 bases and the V segment lost 0 bases, leaving 7 bases of the junction unmatched. The CDR3 nucleotides are TGTGCCATCAGTGAGTCGAGGGGGACTAGCGGGTCTAGCACAGATACGCAGTATTTT. It encodes CAISESRGTSGSSTDTQYF.

The J gene is TRBJ2-2, the V gene TRBV11-2; D not certain. The V end was cut by 5 bases, the J end by 4 bases, with 8 bases between. The germline V gene has CDR1 SGHAT and CDR2 FQNNGV. CDR3 size: 13 residues. This CDR3 reads CASSLIGTGELFF. As DNA, the CDR3 is TGTGCCAGCAGCCTGATCGGCACCGGGGAGCTGTTTTTT.